A selection of T cell receptor beta chains follows, all from one sample in a study of Ad26.COV2.S vaccination and SARS-CoV-2 variants. Some clones are missing from TCRdb's copy, which holds only in-frame ones; the method was immunoSEQ multiplex PCR. This table has 350,000 to 450,000 clones, 83% appearing once. The sample consisted of peripheral blood, taken in a trial of Ad26.COV2.S vaccine versus placebo. All receptors derive from a person between 18 and 65 years old who received the Ad26.COV2.S COVID-19 vaccine or a placebo. CDR3s include the opening cysteine and the closing phenylalanine or tryptophan. Each record gives: V gene, D gene, clone size, J gene, CDR3 DNA, CDR3 protein. A D gene is named only where the DNA matches it firmly. Size tells how often a clone was seen (once, few, many) or the class of an expanded clone, and some rows leave it out.

TRBV4-3	.	once	TRBJ2-7	TGCGCCAGCAGCTACAACCTTATGGGGGAGCAGTACTTC	CASSYNLMGEQYF
TRBV3-1/TRBV3-2	.	.	TRBJ1-5	TGTGCCAGCAGCCAAGGGAGGGATCAGCCCCAGCATTTT	CASSQGRDQPQHF
TRBV19	.	.	TRBJ2-7	TGTGCCAGTAGTCCCCGGGGGCTCTTCTCCTACGAGCAGTACTTC	CASSPRGLFSYEQYF
TRBV30	TRBD1	.	TRBJ1-2	TGTGCCTGGACGACAGGGGGAACGGTGGGTGGCTACACCTTC	CAWTTGGTVGGYTF
TRBV15	.	.	TRBJ1-2	TGTGCCACCAGCAGAGATACAGGTACCCACTATGGCTACACCTTC	CATSRDTGTHYGYTF
TRBV3-1/TRBV3-2	TRBD2	.	TRBJ2-3	TGTGCCAGCAGCCAAGATTGGGGGGGGGTCCCAGATACGCAGTATTTT	CASSQDWGGVPDTQYF
TRBV6-1	.	.	TRBJ2-3	TGTGCCAGCAGTGAACCCATAGCTCCTAGCACAGATACGCAGTATTTT	CASSEPIAPSTDTQYF
TRBV19	.	.	TRBJ1-5	TGTGCCAGTAGTCTACCTTGGCAGCCCCAGCATTTT	CASSLPWQPQHF
TRBV2	.	.	TRBJ2-5	TGTGCCAGCAGTGAGATAAAGACCCAGTACTTC	CASSEIKTQYF
TRBV19	TRBD1	.	TRBJ2-7	TGTGCCAGTAGCCCGGGACAGGGGGACTACGAGCAGTACTTC	CASSPGQGDYEQYF
TRBV6-5	.	.	TRBJ2-2	TGTGCCACGGGAGGGAGACAGGGCGCGGCCGGGGAGCTGTTTTTT	CATGGRQGAAGELFF
TRBV27	.	.	TRBJ1-1	TGTGCCAGCAGTTTATCACTCCGGGGGAACACTGAAGCTTTCTTT	CASSLSLRGNTEAFF
TRBV18	.	.	TRBJ1-4	TGTGCCAGCTCACAAGGGACTAGCGGTGAAAAACTGTTTTTT	CASSQGTSGEKLFF
TRBV30	.	few	TRBJ1-2	TGTGCCTGGATTACCAGGGGTTTGGTCTATGGCTACACCTTC	CAWITRGLVYGYTF
TRBV3-1/TRBV3-2	TRBD2	.	TRBJ2-1	TGTGCCAGCAGCCAAGTGGGGGGACTAAATGAGCAGTTCTTC	CASSQVGGLNEQFF
TRBV10-3	TRBD2	.	TRBJ2-2	TGTGCCGCCTCAGCTGGACTAGCGGGGCCCGGGGGAGGGGAGCTGTTTTTT	CAASAGLAGPGGGELFF
TRBV5-1	.	.	TRBJ1-1	TGCGCCAGCAGCCCCCTCCCCAACACTGAAGCTTTCTTT	CASSPLPNTEAFF
TRBV18	TRBD2	.	TRBJ2-1	TGTGCCAGCTCACCTTCAGAACTAGCGGGCCGAAATGAGCAGTTCTTC	CASSPSELAGRNEQFF